This TCR beta chain was documented in a study of T cell repertoires in cytomegalovirus infection. Points from the study as a whole: In two of eight donors, the top clonotype was HLA-C-restricted CMV-specific.

To note about this clonotype: Its antigen is unknown.

Each CDR3 protein gets one entry after TCRdb re-called the reads with MiXCR. The sample comprises hundreds of thousands of distinct CDR3 sequences, more than 25% of which are singletons, and around 15% rests with the top ten. V lost 5 bases to trimming and J lost 3 bases; unmatched junction nucleotides: 9. The CDR3 is 15 residues long. Sequencing was performed on cultured CD8+ T cells from PBMCs, taken from culture after CMV antigen stimulation. The V call is TRBV12-3 or TRBV12-4, the J call TRBJ1-1, with 7 bases fitting TRBD1. The receptor was derived from a human donor in good health (CMV status not recorded). Some clones in this sample may be carry-over from other donors' samples. CDR3 bases: TGTGCCAGCAGTCACCCGACAGGGAGGGACACTGAAGCTTTCTTT. Translated: CASSHPTGRDTEAFF.